This section outlines one TCR beta chain sequence together with its context. Its specificity is not known. The data stem from a study of siplizumab effects on memory and regulatory T cells. Study-wide findings and caveats: Confirmation was lacking for the suppressive function of proliferating Tregs derived from siplizumab cultures. Naive T cell populations appeared to exhibit greater diversity than memory cells and appeared to be major alloresponse contributors. The alloreactive clones that mapped to unstimulated subsets made up only a minor fraction.

The table came from immunoSEQ multiplex PCR; TCRdb's copy has only in-frame clones and leaves some out. The sample has about 100,000 clones; 90% to 95% are singletons. V dropped 5 bases and J dropped 11 bases, with 10 bases sitting between them. From germline, CDR1 is SGHVS and CDR2 FQNEAQ. CDR3 size: 11 residues. The sample consisted of Tregs sorted from blood. The rearrangement uses TRBV7-8 and TRBJ2-1; the D gene is possibly TRBD2 (5 bases). The sequence came from a human donor in good health. CDR3 residues: CASSPREKQFF. The CDR3 nucleotides are TGTGCCAGCAGCCCCCGGGAAAAGCAGTTCTTC.